These T cell receptor beta chains were read from a single sample in a study of OX40 agonist ivuxolimab in advanced cancers. Only in-frame clones appear in the TCRdb table, and some are missing; sequencing was by immunoSEQ multiplex PCR. The table has tens of thousands of clones, roughly 90% seen once. This specimen consisted of CD4+ or CD8+ T cells sorted from blood, obtained in a trial of the OX40 agonist ivuxolimab. Receptor source: an adult with an advanced solid tumor such as melanoma, head and neck, liver or kidney cancer. Each CDR3 is given with its conserved first and last residue. A D gene is named only where the DNA matches it firmly. For some rows the clone size is stated as once, few or many, or as a class when expanded; others skip it.

j_call,clone_size,d_call,v_call,cdr3_aa,cdr3_nt
TRBJ2-2,.,.,TRBV7-3,CASSSHLRGTGELFF,TGTGCCAGCAGCTCCCATCTTCGCGGGACCGGGGAGCTGTTTTTT
TRBJ2-7,large,.,TRBV5-6,CASSLTSYEQYF,TGTGCCAGCAGCCTTACATCCTACGAGCAGTACTTC
TRBJ2-7,.,TRBD2,TRBV28,CASSYSSGRQSYEQYF,TGTGCCAGCAGTTATTCTAGCGGGAGGCAATCCTACGAGCAGTACTTC
TRBJ2-4,few,.,TRBV30,CAWSVPGRGGKNIQYF,TGTGCCTGGAGTGTACCAGGGAGGGGGGGCAAAAACATTCAGTACTTC
TRBJ1-5,.,.,TRBV21-1,CASSKEHSNQPQHF,TGTGCCAGCAGCAAAGAACACAGCAATCAGCCCCAGCATTTT
TRBJ1-1,.,.,TRBV28,CASSSPWEGKNTEAFF,TGTGCCAGCAGTTCCCCCTGGGAGGGAAAGAACACTGAAGCTTTCTTT
TRBJ1-3,.,.,TRBV7-9,CASRARELPSSGNTIYF,TGTGCCAGCAGGGCGCGCGAGTTACCCAGCTCTGGAAACACCATATATTTT
TRBJ2-5,.,TRBD2,TRBV9,CASSPHLAGGGETQYF,TGTGCCAGCAGCCCTCATCTAGCGGGTGGGGGAGAGACCCAGTACTTC
TRBJ2-2,.,TRBD1,TRBV11-3,CASSPPDRRNAGELFF,TGTGCCAGCAGCCCCCCGGACAGGCGGAACGCCGGGGAGCTGTTTTTT
TRBJ2-1,.,.,TRBV5-4,CASTPGMSSYNEQFF,TGTGCCAGCACCCCGGGCATGAGCTCCTACAATGAGCAGTTCTTC
TRBJ1-5,.,.,TRBV5-6,CASSLAHDQPQHF,TGTGCCAGCAGCTTAGCCCACGATCAGCCCCAGCATTTT
TRBJ2-5,.,TRBD2,TRBV5-1,CASSLTSGTQETQYF,TGCGCCAGCAGCTTAACTAGCGGAACCCAAGAGACCCAGTACTTC
TRBJ2-1,.,.,TRBV5-1,CASSFSDEQFF,TGCGCCAGCAGCTTTTCCGATGAGCAGTTCTTC
TRBJ1-3,.,.,TRBV10-2,CASSGGSSGNTIYF,TGCGCCAGCAGTGGGGGCAGCTCTGGAAACACCATATATTTT
TRBJ2-2,few,.,TRBV19,CASSIGVGTGELFF,TGTGCCAGTAGTATAGGTGTGGGCACCGGGGAGCTGTTTTTT
TRBJ2-6,.,.,TRBV19,CASRTRSAGASGANVLTF,TGTGCCAGTAGAACCCGGTCAGCGGGCGCCTCTGGGGCCAACGTCCTGACTTTC
TRBJ2-1,.,TRBD1,TRBV15,CATRSITGQEQFF,TGTGCCACCAGGTCCATCACGGGACAGGAGCAGTTCTTC
TRBJ2-1,.,TRBD2,TRBV9,CASSPRRENSYNEQFF,TGTGCCAGCAGCCCCAGGCGGGAGAACTCCTACAATGAGCAGTTCTTC
TRBJ1-5,.,.,TRBV5-1,CASSPGTSYSNQPQHF,TGCGCCAGCAGCCCGGGGACAAGCTATAGCAATCAGCCCCAGCATTTT
TRBJ1-1,.,TRBD1,TRBV29-1,CSVASDRDTEAFF,TGCAGCGTTGCTTCGGACAGGGACACTGAAGCTTTCTTT
TRBJ1-5,.,TRBD1,TRBV2,CASSQRTGVGSNQPQHF,TGTGCCAGCAGTCAACGGACAGGGGTTGGGAGCAATCAGCCCCAGCATTTT
TRBJ1-1,once,.,TRBV7-9,CASSLARTTPEAFF,TGTGCCAGCAGCTTAGCCCGGACAACCCCTGAAGCTTTCTTT
TRBJ1-2,.,TRBD1,TRBV7-9,CASSLTGTGDYGYTF,TGTGCCAGCAGCCTAACCGGGACAGGGGATTATGGCTACACCTTC
TRBJ1-4,few,.,TRBV5-6,CASSLGFNEKLFF,TGTGCCAGCAGCTTGGGGTTTAATGAAAAACTGTTTTTT
TRBJ2-5,once,TRBD2,TRBV4-2,CASRLLGTSQETQYF,TGTGCCAGCAGGCTCCTCGGGACTAGCCAAGAGACCCAGTACTTC
TRBJ1-1,.,.,TRBV6-5,CASRGPMTLTEAFF,TGTGCCAGCAGGGGGCCAATGACCCTCACTGAAGCTTTCTTT
TRBJ2-7,.,TRBD2,TRBV2,CASSGEGYEQYF,TGTGCCAGCAGTGGGGAGGGCTACGAGCAGTACTTC
TRBJ2-3,.,.,TRBV5-1,CASSLLSSSDTQYF,TGCGCCAGCAGCTTGCTGAGTAGTTCGGATACGCAGTATTTT
TRBJ1-4,.,TRBD1,TRBV6-1,CASSEAGGGDSNEKLFF,TGTGCCAGCAGTGAAGCAGGAGGGGGGGACAGTAATGAAAAACTGTTTTTT
TRBJ2-3,few,TRBD1,TRBV14,CASSSRDRLYTDTQYF,TGTGCCAGCAGCTCTCGGGACAGACTATACACAGATACGCAGTATTTT
TRBJ2-1,.,TRBD1,TRBV6-1,CASSGHRGLVNNEQFF,TGTGCCAGCAGTGGCCACAGGGGGTTAGTCAACAATGAGCAGTTCTTC
TRBJ1-6,once,.,TRBV20-1,CSASSNSPLHF,TGCAGTGCTAGTTCGAATTCACCCCTCCACTTT
TRBJ2-3,.,.,TRBV5-1,CASSLVSGTDTQYF,TGCGCCAGCAGCTTGGTTTCAGGAACAGATACGCAGTATTTT
TRBJ2-7,.,.,TRBV4-2,CASSQFYEQYF,TGTGCCAGCAGCCAGTTTTACGAGCAGTACTTC
TRBJ2-7,.,TRBD2,TRBV11-2,CASSLGTSGYEQYF,TGTGCCAGCAGCTTGGGGACTAGCGGATACGAGCAGTACTTC
TRBJ2-1,.,.,TRBV19,CASSIIDSYNEQFF,TGTGCCAGTAGTATAATCGACTCCTACAATGAGCAGTTCTTC
TRBJ2-7,.,.,TRBV7-8,CASSLARKAYEQYF,TGTGCCAGCAGCTTAGCGCGCAAAGCCTACGAGCAGTACTTC
TRBJ2-3,.,TRBD2,TRBV6-4,CASSVQREGLQSTQYF,TGTGCCAGCAGTGTACAGCGGGAGGGCCTTCAGAGTACGCAGTATTTT
TRBJ2-7,once,TRBD1,TRBV25-1,CASGTGTYEQYF,TGTGCCAGCGGGACAGGAACCTACGAGCAGTACTTC
TRBJ1-2,.,TRBD1,TRBV4-1,CASSKGQGPNYGYTF,TGCGCCAGCAGTAAAGGACAGGGTCCTAACTATGGCTACACCTTC
TRBJ2-7,.,.,TRBV28,CASSLSGSLPSYEQYF,TGTGCCAGCAGTTTATCCGGCTCCTTGCCCTCCTACGAGCAGTACTTC
TRBJ2-7,.,.,TRBV7-9,CASSRPGAVGQGEPYEQYF,TGTGCCAGCAGCCGGCCGGGGGCGGTGGGCCAGGGGGAACCCTACGAGCAGTACTTC
TRBJ1-1,.,.,TRBV28,CASSLRAGGNTEAFF,TGTGCCAGCAGTTTAAGGGCGGGCGGGAACACTGAAGCTTTCTTT
TRBJ1-4,.,TRBD1,TRBV7-9,CASSLGVGTANEKLFF,TGTGCCAGCAGCTTAGGAGTAGGGACAGCTAATGAAAAACTGTTTTTT
TRBJ1-1,.,TRBD1,TRBV6-1,CASSDRGLTEAFF,TGTGCCAGCAGTGACAGGGGGCTCACTGAAGCTTTCTTT
TRBJ2-4,.,.,TRBV10-2,CATTGPENIQYF,TGCGCCACTACAGGGCCCGAAAACATTCAGTACTTC
TRBJ1-6,.,TRBD1,TRBV6-4,CASSDQGQGLSPLHF,TGTGCCAGCAGTGACCAAGGACAGGGATTGTCACCCCTCCACTTT
TRBJ2-7,.,.,TRBV10-2,CASSEKRQYF,TGCGCCAGCAGTGAGAAGCGGCAGTACTTC
TRBJ2-3,.,.,TRBV6-5,CASSYSLRADTQYF,TGTGCCAGCAGTTACTCCTTACGGGCAGATACGCAGTATTTT
TRBJ2-7,.,.,TRBV5-1,CASSPSTGEGEQYF,TGCGCCAGCAGCCCTTCGACAGGGGAGGGCGAGCAGTACTTC
TRBJ1-5,.,.,TRBV6-5,CASSRGNQPQHF,TGTGCCAGCAGCAGGGGCAATCAGCCCCAGCATTTT
TRBJ2-1,.,TRBD2,TRBV5-1,CASSLAGPYNEQFF,TGCGCCAGCAGCTTAGCGGGACCCTACAATGAGCAGTTCTTC
TRBJ2-5,.,TRBD1,TRBV14,CASSLVWTGKETQYF,TGCGCCAGCAGCCTCGTATGGACAGGGAAAGAGACCCAGTACTTC